A selection of T cell receptor beta chains follows, all from one sample in a study of T cells after yellow fever vaccination. MiXCR, run by TCRdb on the 5' RACE reads, gives a single entry per CDR3 protein. The sample has around 590,000 distinct CDR3 sequences; roughly an eighth are singletons. The input for sequencing was PBMCs, taken on the day of the yellow fever booster vaccination. The receptors here all came from a man between 25 and 39 years old who received the YFV17D yellow fever vaccine. CDR3s include the opening cysteine and the closing phenylalanine or tryptophan. The D gene is left open where the match is weak. Rows may omit the clone size; those that give it use once, few, many or a size class.

size	D	J	V	CDR3	DNA
.	TRBD1	TRBJ1-1	TRBV20-1	CCATPGQGRIAFF	TGCTGTGCTACCCCGGGACAGGGTAGGATAGCTTTCTTT
.	TRBD2	TRBJ2-3	TRBV29-1	CRVTPGLANTDTQYF	TGCAGAGTCACGCCGGGACTAGCGAATACAGATACGCAGTATTTT
few	.	TRBJ1-1	TRBV28	CASSSTGTPNTEAFF	TGTGCCAGCAGTTCAACCGGGACACCGAACACTGAAGCTTTCTTT
few	.	TRBJ2-7	TRBV6-5	CASSYAPSPSASYEQYF	TGTGCCAGCAGTTACGCCCCTTCCCCCAGCGCCTCCTACGAGCAGTACTTC
.	.	TRBJ2-7	TRBV9	CASTLGDSTSYEQYF	TGTGCCAGCACCCTAGGTGATTCCACCTCCTACGAGCAGTACTTC
many	.	TRBJ1-5	TRBV10-3	CAISEAQGSLQPQHF	TGTGCCATCAGTGAGGCGCAGGGTTCTTTGCAGCCCCAGCATTTT
few	.	TRBJ2-2	TRBV18	CASSPLQMTSTGELFF	TGTGCCAGCTCACCACTACAAATGACTAGCACCGGGGAGCTGTTTTTT
few	TRBD2	TRBJ2-7	TRBV7-2	CASSSTGLAAYEQYF	TGTGCCAGCAGCTCCACGGGACTAGCGGCCTACGAGCAGTACTTC
few	TRBD1	TRBJ2-7	TRBV5-4	CASSYWKVGGRDEQYF	TGTGCCAGCAGCTACTGGAAGGTAGGGGGCCGAGACGAGCAGTACTTC
.	.	TRBJ1-6	TRBV5-6	CASSRPSDNSPLHF	TGTGCCAGCAGCCGACCCTCGGATAATTCACCCCTCCACTTT
.	.	TRBJ2-1	TRBV20-1	CSARVLAEQFF	TGCAGTGCTAGAGTGCTAGCGGAGCAGTTCTTC
.	.	TRBJ2-3	TRBV2	CASSVKRATDTQYF	TGTGCCAGCAGTGTTAAGCGGGCCACAGATACGCAGTATTTT
few	TRBD2	TRBJ2-3	TRBV20-1	CSARTGTSGSLDTQYF	TGCAGTGCTAGGACCGGGACTAGCGGGAGTTTAGATACGCAGTATTTT
few	.	TRBJ2-1	TRBV4-2	CASSRLGDEQFF	TGTGCCAGCAGCCGCCTTGGGGATGAGCAGTTCTTC
.	TRBD1	TRBJ2-4	TRBV20-1	CSARRTGGEGKNIQYF	TGCAGTGCTAGGAGGACAGGGGGCGAGGGCAAAAACATTCAGTACTTC
few	.	TRBJ2-1	TRBV6-2/TRBV6-3	CASRRSAGANEQFF	TGTGCCAGCAGGCGGTCGGCGGGGGCGAATGAGCAGTTCTTC
.	TRBD2	TRBJ2-7	TRBV11-2	CASSFIPRGRGLAGDYEQYF	TGTGCCAGCAGCTTCATACCTCGGGGAAGGGGACTAGCGGGAGACTACGAGCAGTACTTC
.	TRBD2	TRBJ2-3	TRBV27	CASKVAGGGDTQYF	TGTGCCAGCAAAGTAGCGGGAGGGGGAGATACGCAGTATTTT
few	.	TRBJ1-2	TRBV21-1	CASSKGRTDTGYTF	TGTGCCAGCAGCAAAGGGAGGACCGATACCGGCTACACCTTC
few	.	TRBJ2-1	TRBV3-1	CASRPRWNLNNEQFF	TGTGCCAGCAGACCCCGCTGGAACCTAAACAATGAGCAGTTCTTC
.	.	TRBJ1-1	TRBV4-2	CASSQVGVQRTEAFF	TGTGCCAGCAGCCAAGTCGGCGTCCAGAGGACTGAAGCTTTCTTT
many	.	TRBJ2-1	TRBV29-1	CSVRTALNEQFF	TGCAGCGTTCGGACAGCCCTCAATGAGCAGTTCTTC
once	.	TRBJ1-6	TRBV7-2	CASSLEWERSSPLHF	TGTGCCAGCAGCTTAGAATGGGAAAGGAGTTCACCCCTCCACTTT
few	.	TRBJ2-1	TRBV11-2	CASSYSGLNNEQFF	TGTGCCAGCTCCTACAGCGGCCTCAACAATGAGCAGTTCTTC
many	.	TRBJ2-7	TRBV15	CATSIRGEKPYEQYF	TGTGCCACCTCAATTAGGGGCGAAAAACCCTACGAGCAGTACTTC
.	.	TRBJ2-4	TRBV10-1	CASSQGKSYIQYF	TGCGCCAGCAGTCAGGGGAAGTCGTACATTCAGTACTTC
.	.	TRBJ2-2	TRBV5-1	CASSSTGENTGELFF	TGCGCCAGCAGCTCCACGGGAGAGAACACCGGGGAGCTGTTTTTT
.	.	TRBJ1-1	TRBV20-1	CSARDLTANTEAFF	TGCAGTGCTAGAGATCTCACGGCAAACACTGAAGCTTTCTTT